The next 26 T cell receptor beta chains were all read from a single sample in a study of CXCR3-negative and CXCR3-positive naive CD8 T cells. UMI-labeled 5' RACE TRB cDNA libraries were prepared from the cells. TCRdb reprocessed the 5' RACE reads and stores each CDR3 protein as one record, lacking DNA. This sample lists approximately 66,000 distinct CDR3 sequences; its ten largest clones have about 1.5%. The sample consisted of naive CXCR3- CD8+ T cells from blood. Sample subset: CD45RO-CCR7+CD27+CD95- naive CD8+ T cells lacking CXCR3 (TNR3-). The receptors here all came from a human donor in good health. Some clones in this sample may be carry-over from other donors' samples.

V gene TRBV7-2 combines with J gene TRBJ2-1; lacking DNA, the TRBD1 call made by TCRdb goes unchecked. This CDR3 contains 14 residues. Germline CDR1 and CDR2: SGHTA and FQGNSA. CDR3 sequence reads: CASSLGGGGNEQFF. Supplemented by reference TRBV7-2 and TRBJ2-1, the full variable domain reads GAGVSQSPSNKVTEKGKDVELRCDPISGHTALYWYRQSLGQGLEFLIYFQGNSAPDKSGLPSDRFSAERTGGSVSTLTIQRTQQEDSAVYLCASSLGGGGNEQFFGPGTRLTVL.

The V gene is TRBV20-1, the J gene TRBJ1-4; no DNA is available, so the TRBD1 call from TCRdb remains unchecked. CDR1 and CDR2 from the germline V gene are DFQATT and SNEGSKA (reference sequence). CDR3 length equals 15 residues. CDR3 loop: CSAKNRDPGDEKLFF.

The chain carries TRBV20-1 and TRBJ1-5; the TCRdb call, TRBD1, lacks DNA for checking. Germline loops: CDR1 DFQATT, CDR2 SNEGSKA (reference sequence). CDR3 length: 15 residues. CDR3 amino acids: CSARDSTGEAQPQHF.

The rearrangement uses TRBV20-1 and TRBJ2-7; TCRdb picks TRBD2, but there is no DNA to check that call. Germline loops: CDR1 DFQATT, CDR2 SNEGSKA (reference sequence). The CDR3 runs to 15 residues. This CDR3 reads CSATTPTSVTYEQYF.

The chain employs TRBV7-8 and TRBJ2-1; without DNA, the TCRdb call of TRBD2 cannot be checked. Germline lookup yields CDR1 SGHVS and CDR2 FQNEAQ. CDR3 length equals 12 residues. This CDR3 reads CASWRGANEQFF.

The genes are TRBV28 and TRBJ2-4. Per germline, CDR1 MDHEN and CDR2 SYDVKM. The CDR3 spans 14 residues. CDR3 amino acids: CASSFGIAKNIQYF.

The chain uses TRBV10-2 and TRBJ1-5. The germline CDR1 and CDR2 sequences are WSHSY and SAAADI. This CDR3 is built from 13 residues. The CDR3 sequence is CASSDYSNQPQHF.

The chain is built from TRBV7-2 and TRBJ1-4; absent DNA, TCRdb's TRBD1 call cannot be checked. This CDR3 has 14 amino acids. CDR1 is SGHTA and CDR2 is FQGNSA in the germline V gene. The CDR3 reads CASSFTTGGEKLFF.

The chain has TRBV11-2 and TRBJ2-1. The CDR3 totals 12 residues. CDR1 is SGHAT and CDR2 is FQNNGV in the germline V gene. CDR3 region: CASSSRYNEQFF.

This chain connects TRBV20-1 to TRBJ2-2; TCRdb picks TRBD2, but there is no DNA to check that call. Germline V gene lookup returns CDR1 DFQATT and CDR2 SNEGSKA (reference sequence). The CDR3 is 13 amino acids. The CDR3 loop reads CSASGGTPGELFF.

V gene TRBV20-1 combines with J gene TRBJ2-7; TCRdb's assignment of TRBD1 cannot be checked, as there is no DNA. Germline V gene lookup returns CDR1 DFQATT and CDR2 SNEGSKA (reference sequence). The CDR3 extends over 14 amino acids. The chain's CDR3 is CSASLYRLSYEQYF.

J is TRBJ1-1 and V is TRBV29-1; TCRdb returns TRBD1, unconfirmable since there is no DNA. The CDR3 loop spans 12 amino acids. The germline gives CDR1 SQVTM, CDR2 ANQGSEA. The CDR3: CSVDGGTFEAFF.

V gene TRBV10-3 combines with J gene TRBJ2-6. CDR1 is ENHRY, CDR2 SYGVKD, per germline. The CDR3 length is 16 residues. The CDR3: CAISESTVSVANVLTF.

The gene calls are TRBV12-3 or TRBV12-4 and TRBJ2-1; TCRdb's D gene call, TRBD1, goes unchecked for lack of DNA. This CDR3 comprises 11 residues. CDR3 protein: CASQTSGGQFF.

The chain couples TRBV5-1 to TRBJ2-1; TCRdb's assignment of TRBD1 cannot be checked, as there is no DNA. The CDR3 sequence is 14 residues long. Germline-derived CDR1 and CDR2 are SGHRS and YFSETQ. CDR3 region: CASSGLTGSDEQFF.

The V and J genes are TRBV19 and TRBJ2-1; the TCRdb call, TRBD2, lacks DNA for checking. The CDR3 is 13 residues long. Germline CDR1 is LNHDA and CDR2 is SQIVND (reference sequence). The CDR3 loop reads CASSAGGVNEQFF.

The chain recombines TRBV2 with TRBJ2-1; TCRdb's D gene call, TRBD1, goes unchecked for lack of DNA. This CDR3 spans 14 amino acids. Germline V CDR1 and CDR2: SNHLY, FYNNEI. The CDR3 is CASTLDTLRNEQFF.

The V and J genes are TRBV12-3 or TRBV12-4 and TRBJ2-1; no DNA is available, so the TRBD2 call from TCRdb remains unchecked. The CDR3 runs to 16 residues. This CDR3 reads CASSLLSASGYNEQFF.

The rearrangement joins TRBV3-1 to TRBJ2-7. The CDR3 has 14 amino acids. The V gene's germline CDR1 is LGHDT and CDR2 YNNKEL (reference sequence). This CDR3 is CASSQDRRLYEQYF.

This chain uses TRBV28 with TRBJ2-7; TCRdb returns TRBD2, unconfirmable since there is no DNA. Germline assignment: CDR1 MDHEN and CDR2 SYDVKM. CDR3 length: 17 amino acids. The CDR3 is CASSFIVRLDGTYEQYF.

This chain uses TRBV28 with TRBJ1-5. Germline V lookup: CDR1 MDHEN, CDR2 SYDVKM. The CDR3 runs 14 residues. CDR3: CASSLPQRNQPQHF. The variable domain in full, completed from reference TRBV28 and TRBJ1-5, reads DVKVTQSSRYLVKRTGEKVFLECVQDMDHENMFWYRQDPGLGLRLIYFSYDVKMKEKGDIPEGYSVSREKKERFSLILESASTNQTSMYLCASSLPQRNQPQHFGDGTRLSIL.

J is TRBJ2-1 and V is TRBV7-9; TCRdb's assignment of TRBD1 cannot be checked, as there is no DNA. CDR1 SEHNR and CDR2 FQNEAQ come from the germline V gene (reference sequence). This CDR3 has 14 residues. CDR3 sequence: CASPPGHGDNEQFF.

This chain joins TRBV11-3 and TRBJ2-3; TCRdb returns TRBD2, unconfirmable since there is no DNA. CDR1 is SGHNT, CDR2 YENEEA, per germline. The CDR3 consists of 18 residues. This CDR3 is CASSSRSRLAGGRDTQYF.

This CDR3 reads CASSYPKTLGGEETQYF. The chain has TRBV28 and TRBJ2-5; without DNA, the TCRdb call of TRBD1 cannot be checked. The CDR3 has 17 residues. The V gene's germline CDR1 is MDHEN and CDR2 SYDVKM.

The chain recombines TRBV6-5 with TRBJ1-4. The CDR3 is 16 residues long. Germline loops: CDR1 MNHEY, CDR2 SVGAGI. This CDR3 is CASSYASRARGEKLFF.

The V call is TRBV28, the J call TRBJ2-7; TCRdb lists TRBD1, though no DNA is available to test this call. Germline CDR1 is MDHEN and CDR2 is SYDVKM. This CDR3 is 14 amino acids long. CDR3 in amino acids: CASSLPDRTDEQYF.